The text below deals with one TCR beta chain. This specimen comes from a study of CD8 T cells in Susac syndrome. Peripheral blood CD8+ and CD4+ T cells were profiled by TCR beta sequencing. After extraction with the RNeasy kit, about 0.5 to 1 ug of the RNA was reverse transcribed using random hexamers. TCRdb fed the immunoSEQ multiplex PCR reads into MiXCR, producing one record per CDR3 protein. The table shows 150,000 to 200,000 distinct CDR3 sequences, with approximately 93% occurring only once. CDR1 is SQVTM and CDR2 is ANQGSEA in the germline V gene. The CDR3 loop spans 13 amino acids. The V end lost 2 bases, the J end lost 1 base, and 8 bases lay between the germline ends.

The genes are TRBV29-1 and TRBJ1-1, with D hard to call. The clonotype was recovered from a human donor with multiple sclerosis. The specimen was CD4+ T cells from PBMCs. CDR3 coding DNA: TGCAGCGTTGAAAGGCAGCAGAACACTGAAGCTTTCTTT. This codes for CSVERQQNTEAFF.